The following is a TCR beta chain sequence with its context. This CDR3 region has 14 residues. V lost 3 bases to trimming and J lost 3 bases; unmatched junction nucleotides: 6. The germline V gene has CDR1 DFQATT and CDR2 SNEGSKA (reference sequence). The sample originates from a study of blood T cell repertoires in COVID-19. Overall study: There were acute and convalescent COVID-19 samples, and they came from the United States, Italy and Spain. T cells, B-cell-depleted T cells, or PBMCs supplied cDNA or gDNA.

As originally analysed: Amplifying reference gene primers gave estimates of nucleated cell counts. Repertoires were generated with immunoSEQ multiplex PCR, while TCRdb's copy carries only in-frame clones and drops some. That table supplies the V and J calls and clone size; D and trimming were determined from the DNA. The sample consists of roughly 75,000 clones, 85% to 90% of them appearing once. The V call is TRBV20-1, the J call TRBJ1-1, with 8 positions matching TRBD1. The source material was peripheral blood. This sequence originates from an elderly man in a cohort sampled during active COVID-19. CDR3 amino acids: CSASDTGGYTEAFF. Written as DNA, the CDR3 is TGCAGTGCTAGTGACACAGGGGGGTACACTGAAGCTTTCTTT.